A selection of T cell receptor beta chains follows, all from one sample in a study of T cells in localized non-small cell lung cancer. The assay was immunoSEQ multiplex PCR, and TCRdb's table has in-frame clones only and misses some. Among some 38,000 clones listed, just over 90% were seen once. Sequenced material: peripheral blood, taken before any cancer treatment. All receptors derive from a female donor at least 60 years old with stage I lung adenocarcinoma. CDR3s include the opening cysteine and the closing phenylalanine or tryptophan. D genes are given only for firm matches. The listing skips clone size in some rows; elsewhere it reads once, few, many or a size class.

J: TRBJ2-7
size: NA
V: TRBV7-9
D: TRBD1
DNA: TGTGCCAGCAGCCTCTGGATGACAGGGAAAGTCTACGAGCAGTACTTC
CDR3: CASSLWMTGKVYEQYF

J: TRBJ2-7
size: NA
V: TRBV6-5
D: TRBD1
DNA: TGTGCCAGCAGTTCCTGGACAGGGGGTGGGTACGAGCAGTACTTC
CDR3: CASSSWTGGGYEQYF

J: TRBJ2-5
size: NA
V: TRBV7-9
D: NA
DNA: TGTGCCAGCAGCTTAAGGGGGGGGTCAGAGACCCAGTACTTC
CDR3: CASSLRGGSETQYF

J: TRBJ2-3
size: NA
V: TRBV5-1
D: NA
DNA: TGCGCCAGCAGCTTGGGACAGAACCCTAGCACAGATACGCAGTATTTT
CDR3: CASSLGQNPSTDTQYF

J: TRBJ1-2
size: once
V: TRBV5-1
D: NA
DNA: TGCGCCAGCAGCTCTACCGGGACGACTTCAGTCTACACCTTC
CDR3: CASSSTGTTSVYTF

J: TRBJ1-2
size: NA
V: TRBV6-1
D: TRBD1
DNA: TGTGCCAGCCCTGGGGAGCCAGGGGGCTATGGCTACACCTTC
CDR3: CASPGEPGGYGYTF

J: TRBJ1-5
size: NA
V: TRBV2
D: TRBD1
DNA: TGTGCCAGCGGAAACACCGGGACAGGGATTAGCAATCAGCCCCAGCATTTT
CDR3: CASGNTGTGISNQPQHF

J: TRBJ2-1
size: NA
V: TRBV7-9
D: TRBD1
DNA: TGTGCCAGCAGCTTAGGCGCTGACAGGGCTCGGGCCAATGAGCAGTTCTTC
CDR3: CASSLGADRARANEQFF

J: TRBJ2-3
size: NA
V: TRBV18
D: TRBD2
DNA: TGTGCCAGCTCACCCTCCCTAGCGGGGGCCAGCACAGATACGCAGTATTTT
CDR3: CASSPSLAGASTDTQYF

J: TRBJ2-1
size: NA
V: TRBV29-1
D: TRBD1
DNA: TGCAGCGTTGATACAGGGGGAACTTACAATGAGCAGTTCTTC
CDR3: CSVDTGGTYNEQFF

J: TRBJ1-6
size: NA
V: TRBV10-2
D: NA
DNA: TGCGCCAGCAGCCGGGGGCAGGGAAATTCACCCCTCCACTTT
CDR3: CASSRGQGNSPLHF

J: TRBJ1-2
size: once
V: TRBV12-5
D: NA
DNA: TGTGCTAGTGCCCTGGATGACTATGGCTACACCTTC
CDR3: CASALDDYGYTF

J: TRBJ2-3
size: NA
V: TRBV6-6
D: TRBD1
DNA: TGTGCCAGCAAGTCCCCTGACAGGGCCTCTACAGATACGCAGTATTTT
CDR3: CASKSPDRASTDTQYF

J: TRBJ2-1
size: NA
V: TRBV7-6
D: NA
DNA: TGTGCCAGCAGCTTAGGTCGACAGGTTCCCTACAATGAGCAGTTCTTC
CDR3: CASSLGRQVPYNEQFF

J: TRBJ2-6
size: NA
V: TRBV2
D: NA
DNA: TGTGCCAGCTCTCGAGACCGCAATACTGGGGCCAACGTCCTGACTTTC
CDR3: CASSRDRNTGANVLTF

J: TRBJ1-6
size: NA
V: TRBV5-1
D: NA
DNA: TGCGCCAGCAGGGTGGACAGAGGGGATTCACCCCTCCACTTT
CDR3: CASRVDRGDSPLHF